This T cell receptor (beta chain) appears in the sequencing data of a study of molecular identifiers for immune sequencing clone quantification. Deletions cut 1 base from V and 1 base from J, with 4 bases between. The CDR3 runs to 13 residues. From germline, CDR1 is LNHNV and CDR2 YYDKDF (reference sequence). TCRdb passed the PCR reads through MiXCR, listing each CDR3 protein once. The repertoire has approximately 320,000 distinct CDR3 sequences, 24% of them found once; the top ten carry about 0.73%. This TCR was recovered from a human donor in good health. Some libraries in this study had Jurkat cell RNA spiked in. The chain recombines TRBV15 with TRBJ1-1; D is undetermined. The material sequenced was naive CD8+ T cells from blood, with Jurkat cell RNA spiked in. Subset described: FACS-sorted CD8+CD4-CCR7+CD45RA+ naive T cells. The CDR3 sequence: CATSRVRNTEAFF. The CDR3 DNA reads TGTGCCACCAGCAGAGTCCGGAACACTGAAGCTTTCTTT.